This TCR beta chain appears in the sequencing data of a study of T cells in narcolepsy. Study context: Donors had narcolepsy type 1 or type 2, or were healthy controls. The study, taken as a whole, reports: Autoreactive clone sequences were missing from some blood memory CD4+ repertoires. Reportedly, autoreactive clonotypes were serially detected in patients' blood but not controls'.

The V end was cut by 4 bases, the J end by 1 base, with 20 bases between. Germline assignment: CDR1 SGHNT and CDR2 YYREEE (reference sequence). The CDR3 has 17 residues. A remark on this clone: Antigen: not known.

Generated by immunoSEQ multiplex PCR, the TCRdb table keeps only in-frame clones and is missing some. Altogether under 30,000 clones are present, about four fifths being singletons, with the ten largest covering 3% to 4%. The sample consisted of CD45RA- memory CD4+ T cells from PBMCs. The receptor's source is a human donor with narcolepsy. The chain is built from TRBV5-4 and TRBJ1-1; no clear D gene. The DNA for the CDR3 is TGTGCCAGCAGCCCGGGAGGCAGACCGGCGGCGAACACTGAAGCTTTCTTT. As protein: CASSPGGRPAANTEAFF.